This T cell receptor (beta chain) was obtained from a study of glioma-infiltrating T cells. General study points: Tissue and blood shared very few CDR3 sequences.

Using RNA template, CDR3s of TCR alpha and beta were amplified with iRepertoire arm-PCR. TCRdb independently ran MiXCR on the multiplex PCR reads; one entry per CDR3 protein. The data show about 140,000 distinct CDR3 sequences, about 39% seen once. A note on this clonotype: Its target is not known.

The TCR was taken from a human donor with low-grade glioma or glioblastoma, undergoing nonglioma brain surgery, or in good health (not recorded which). Material for sequencing was glioma tissue, nonneoplastic brain tissue, or PBMCs (not recorded which).

The CDR3 DNA is TGCAGTGCGGGGGGACTAGCGTCATACAATGAGCAGTTCTTC. Translation: CSAGGLASYNEQFF. This rearrangement joins TRBV20-1 to TRBJ2-1; TRBD2 agrees at 10 bases. Germline V gives CDR1 DFQATT, CDR2 SNEGSKA (reference sequence). J lost 4 bases, V lost 6 bases, and 6 bases had no gene match. The CDR3 contains 14 residues.